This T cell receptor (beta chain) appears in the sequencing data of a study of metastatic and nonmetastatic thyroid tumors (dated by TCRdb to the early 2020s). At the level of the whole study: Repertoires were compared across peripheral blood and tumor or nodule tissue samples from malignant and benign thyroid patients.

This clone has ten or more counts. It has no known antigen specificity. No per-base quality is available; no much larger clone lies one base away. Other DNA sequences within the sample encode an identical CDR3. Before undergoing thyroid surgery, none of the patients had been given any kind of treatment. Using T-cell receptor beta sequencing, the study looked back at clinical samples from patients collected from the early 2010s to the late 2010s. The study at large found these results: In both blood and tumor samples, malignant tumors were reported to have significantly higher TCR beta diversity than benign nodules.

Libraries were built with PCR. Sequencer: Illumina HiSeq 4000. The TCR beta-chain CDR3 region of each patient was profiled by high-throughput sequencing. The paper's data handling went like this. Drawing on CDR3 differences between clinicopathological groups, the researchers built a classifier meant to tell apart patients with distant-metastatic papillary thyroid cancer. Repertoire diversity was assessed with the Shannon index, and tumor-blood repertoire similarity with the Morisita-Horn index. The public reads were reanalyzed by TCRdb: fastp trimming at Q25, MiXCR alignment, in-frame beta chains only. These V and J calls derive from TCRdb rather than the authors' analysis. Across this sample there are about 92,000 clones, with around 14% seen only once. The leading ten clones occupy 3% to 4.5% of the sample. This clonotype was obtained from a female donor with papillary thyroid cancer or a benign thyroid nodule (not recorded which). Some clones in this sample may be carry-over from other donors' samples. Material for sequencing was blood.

Here the CDR3 is given as CSASRLAGPLSGTQYF. The bases read TGCAGTGCTAGTCGGCTAGCGGGCCCTCTGAGTGGGACCCAGTACTTC. The V gene is TRBV20-1 and the J gene is TRBJ2-5; 8 bases in the middle match TRBD2. The germline V and J ends show losses of 3 bases and 7 bases respectively, and no gene match explains 16 bases of the junction. Taken from the germline V gene (reference sequence), the CDR1 and CDR2 loops are DFQATT and SNEGSKA. The cysteine opens and the phenylalanine closes a CDR3 of 16 amino acids. The kept DNA is CDR3 alone, 48 bases in frame from the first base.